Listed below are T cell receptor beta chains from one sample, sequenced in a study of CD8 T cells in ankylosing spondylitis. TCRdb re-called the 5' RACE reads through MiXCR, storing one row per CDR3 protein. Here the sample spans 650,000 to 800,000 distinct CDR3 sequences, around a fifth being singletons. The material sequenced was blood, either unsorted or a sorted T cell fraction (not recorded which). The receptors derive from a male donor with ankylosing spondylitis. Each CDR3 is given without its conserved first and last residue. Clone size is not always given. Where it is, it says once, few, many or a class for expanded clones.

size	J	V	CDR3
few	TRBJ1-4	TRBV15	ATSSSRAWGEKLF
many	TRBJ2-1	TRBV20-1	SASPGGVHNEQF
few	TRBJ2-7	TRBV19	ASSVRRLASEQY
few	TRBJ2-1	TRBV20-1	SAAGTIWEQF
-	TRBJ2-7	TRBV18	ASSPQGEVYEQY
few	TRBJ2-3	TRBV4-2	ASSQAYGSTTDTQY
-	TRBJ2-5	TRBV10-3	AISGTGPGGDQETQY
-	TRBJ2-5	TRBV6-1	ASRTERQETLY
few	TRBJ1-3	TRBV29-1	SVHGQADSGNTIY
-	TRBJ1-3	TRBV12-3/TRBV12-4	ASRPAGSGNTIY
-	TRBJ2-5	TRBV20-1	SARDHWTETQY
-	TRBJ1-4	TRBV20-1	SAHTGGGEKLF
few	TRBJ2-7	TRBV20-1	SATSTGDPNEQY
-	TRBJ2-7	TRBV3-1	ASSQAGSHEQY
-	TRBJ2-5	TRBV12-3/TRBV12-4	ASSFSGVEETQY
many	TRBJ2-2	TRBV5-1	ASSLGASANTGELF
few	TRBJ2-1	TRBV11-2	ASSPNSQLAGRRNEQF
many	TRBJ2-3	TRBV12-3/TRBV12-4	ASSLGSGTDTQY
few	TRBJ2-7	TRBV30	AWTPPGTGGLEQY
few	TRBJ1-1	TRBV6-2/TRBV6-3	ASNLSPGQGAGNTEAF
-	TRBJ2-3	TRBV20-1	SARDLMGGAGDTQY
few	TRBJ2-1	TRBV10-2	ASTQAGGGATNNEQF
-	TRBJ2-1	TRBV10-3	AISEERHSYNEQF
few	TRBJ2-1	TRBV5-1	ASSLAVGQFNEQF
many	TRBJ2-1	TRBV12-3/TRBV12-4	ASIQRQASSYNEQF
few	TRBJ2-2	TRBV10-1	ASSDRKLNTGELF
few	TRBJ1-1	TRBV4-3	ASSQLLGHSEAF
few	TRBJ2-5	TRBV29-1	SLAGAEETQY
-	TRBJ2-3	TRBV20-1	SVGRAGDTQY